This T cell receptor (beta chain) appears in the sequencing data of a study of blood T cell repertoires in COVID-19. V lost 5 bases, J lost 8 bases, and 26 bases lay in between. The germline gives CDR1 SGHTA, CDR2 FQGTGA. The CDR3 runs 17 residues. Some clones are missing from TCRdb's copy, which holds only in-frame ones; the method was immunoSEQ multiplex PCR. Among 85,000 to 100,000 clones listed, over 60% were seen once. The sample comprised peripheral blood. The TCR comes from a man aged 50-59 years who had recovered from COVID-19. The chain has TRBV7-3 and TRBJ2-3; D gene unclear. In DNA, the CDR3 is TGTGCCAGCAGCCGCGGTGCGTCAGTGGTAGTGGATGCTACGCAGTATTTT. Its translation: CASSRGASVVVDATQYF.